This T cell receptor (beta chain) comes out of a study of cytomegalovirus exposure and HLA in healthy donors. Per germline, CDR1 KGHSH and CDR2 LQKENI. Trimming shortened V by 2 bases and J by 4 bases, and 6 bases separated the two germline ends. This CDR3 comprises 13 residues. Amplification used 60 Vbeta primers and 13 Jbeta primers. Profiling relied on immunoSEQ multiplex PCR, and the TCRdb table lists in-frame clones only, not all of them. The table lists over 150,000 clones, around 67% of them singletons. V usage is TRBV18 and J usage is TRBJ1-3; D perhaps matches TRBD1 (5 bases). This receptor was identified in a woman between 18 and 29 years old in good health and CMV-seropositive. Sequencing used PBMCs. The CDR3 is CASSPDRGNTIYF. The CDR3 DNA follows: TGTGCCAGCTCACCAGACAGAGGAAACACCATATATTTT. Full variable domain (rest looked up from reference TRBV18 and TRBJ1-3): NAGVMQNPRHLVRRRGQEARLRCSPMKGHSHVYWYRQLPEEGLKFMVYLQKENIIDESGMPKERFSAEFPKEGPSILRIQQVVRGDSAAYFCASSPDRGNTIYFGEGSWLTVV.